This TCR beta chain was profiled in a study of blood T cell repertoires in COVID-19. The method was immunoSEQ multiplex PCR; TCRdb's version includes in-frame clones alone and lacks a portion of them. The sample consists of roughly 200,000 clones, less than 90% of them appearing once. Participants had their cohort set by participant-reported clinical history. The junction had 6 bases not matched to a gene; V was cut back by 3 bases and J by 5 bases. CDR1 SEHNR and CDR2 FQNEAQ come from the germline V gene (reference sequence). CDR3 length: 15 residues. The origin of this receptor is a woman aged 50 to 65 in a cohort exposed to, infected with or recovered from COVID-19 (not recorded which). The chain combines TRBV7-9 with TRBJ2-3, with 9 positions matching TRBD2. The sample comprised PBMCs or T cells enriched from blood (not recorded which). This chain's CDR3 is CASSFGGGAKDTQYF. The CDR3 DNA sequence: TGTGCCAGCAGCTTCGGCGGGGGGGCCAAAGATACGCAGTATTTT.